One sample yielded the 2 T cell receptor beta chains listed below, sequenced in a study of cytomegalovirus exposure and HLA in healthy donors. 60 Vbeta and 13 Jbeta primers were used in PCR. The data were produced by immunoSEQ multiplex PCR, yet TCRdb's version contains in-frame clones alone and is incomplete. The repertoire holds approximately 160,000 clones, with about 64% as singletons. The sample consisted of PBMCs. Receptor source: a woman under 40 in good health and CMV-seropositive.

This clone was observed a few times. A read error may produce the germline difference seen at one junction end. The chain joins TRBV7-9 to TRBJ1-1; no clear D. The CDR3 is 12 amino acids. Germline V gene lookup returns CDR1 SEHNR and CDR2 FQNEAQ (reference sequence). The CDR3 loop reads CSSSLDSTEAFF. CDR3 DNA sequence: TGTTCCAGCAGCTTAGATAGCACTGAAGCTTTCTTT.

This clone was counted only a few times. J is TRBJ2-7 and V is TRBV6-1, with D possibly being TRBD1 (6 bases). Germline CDR1 MNHNS, CDR2 SASEGT. Between the trimmed V and J ends, which lost 7 bases and 6 bases, there was a span of 19 bases. This CDR3 has 14 residues. The chain's CDR3 is CASTPPGQRSEQYF. The CDR3 DNA reads TGTGCCAGCACCCCACCCGGACAGCGGAGCGAGCAGTACTTC.